This TCR beta chain appears in the sequencing data of a study of post-analysis software for immune sequencing data. Whole-study context: Both relapsing-remitting and secondary progressive multiple sclerosis featured among the disease courses, as did progressive-relapsing multiple sclerosis.

Broader study findings: A significant reduction in normalized Chao1 diversity was observed in multiple sclerosis patients versus controls. Controls had lower frequencies than patients of a handful of TRBV segments, which included TRBV5-6, TRBV5-1 and TRBV20-1.

This clonotype was counted a few times. Its antigen is unidentified. The TCR beta cDNA libraries contained unique molecular identifiers. Starting from approximately 0.95 to 9.8 million T cells, the study yielded about 500,000 cDNA molecules. TCRdb recomputed calls from the PCR reads with MiXCR, one row per CDR3 protein. The sample consists of hundreds of thousands of distinct CDR3 sequences, 25% to 30% of them appearing once. CDR1 is SEHNR and CDR2 is FQNEAQ in the germline V gene (reference sequence). This CDR3 has 15 amino acids. Between the trimmed V and J ends, which lost 3 bases and 1 base, there was a span of 11 bases.

The J gene is TRBJ2-3, the V gene TRBV7-9; possible D gene TRBD2, 7 bases. Sequencing was performed on blood. The source of this sequence is a girl aged 10 to 17 with multiple sclerosis. CDR3 sequence: CASSFTGRGTDTQYF. CDR3 nucleotide sequence: TGTGCCAGCAGCTTCACAGGGAGGGGCACAGATACGCAGTATTTT.